Following are 30 T cell receptor beta chains from one sample sequenced in a study of T cells in narcolepsy. The repertoire was sequenced with immunoSEQ multiplex PCR; TCRdb's copy has only in-frame clones and lacks some. Seen here are approximately 30,000 clones, around 80% observed once, and the top ten hold about 1%. The sequenced sample was memory (CD45RA-) CD4+ T cells from blood. Every receptor here comes from a human donor in good health.

The chain is built from TRBV9 and TRBJ2-3; perhaps TRBD2 as D (6 bases). The V gene lost 0 bases and the J gene lost 0 bases, with 17 bases spanning the gap. CDR3 length equals 18 residues. Germline values: CDR1 SGDLS, CDR2 YYNGEE. CDR3 loop: CASSVAGAGPHSTDTQYF. The CDR3 DNA reads TGTGCCAGCAGCGTAGCGGGAGCAGGGCCCCATAGCACAGATACGCAGTATTTT.

This clone was recorded a few times. The chain couples TRBV10-3 to TRBJ2-7; D is perhaps TRBD2 (5 bases). V shed 2 bases and J shed 6 bases, with 17 bases lying between them. This CDR3 comprises 15 residues. Germline CDR1 is ENHRY and CDR2 is SYGVKD. The CDR3 reads CAISEVPAEVGEQYF. The CDR3, as DNA: TGTGCCATCAGTGAGGTTCCAGCGGAGGTCGGCGAGCAGTACTTC.

The chain combines TRBV10-2 with TRBJ1-6; D is perhaps TRBD1 (6 bases). V gave up 2 bases and J gave up 5 bases, with 16 bases separating them. Germline V gene sequence: CDR1 WSHSY, CDR2 SAAADI. The CDR3 is 17 residues long. Here the CDR3 reads CASSEKGEGANNSPLHF. The CDR3 DNA follows: TGCGCCAGCAGTGAGAAGGGGGAAGGAGCTAATAATTCACCCCTCCACTTT.

The genes are TRBV19 and TRBJ1-2; a possible D gene is TRBD1 (6 bases). Looked up from germline, CDR1 is LNHDA and CDR2 is SQIVND (reference sequence). The CDR3 has 14 amino acids. V was clipped by 9 bases and J by 2 bases, with 16 bases between them. The CDR3 bases are TGTGCCAGCCCGGGGGCCTGGGGGAACTATGGCTACACCTTC. Protein product: CASPGAWGNYGYTF.

The chain links TRBV5-4 to TRBJ2-2; 12 bases line up with TRBD2. The trim removed 0 bases at V and 7 bases at J, leaving 4 bases unmatched. Germline values: CDR1 SGHNT, CDR2 YYREEE (reference sequence). CDR3 length: 16 amino acids. The CDR3 coding sequence is TGTGCCAGCAGCTTGGGACTAGCGGGAGTGGTCGGGGAGCTGTTTTTT. Its translation is CASSLGLAGVVGELFF.

V and J are TRBV19 and TRBJ2-5; 9 bases are shared with TRBD2. CDR1 is LNHDA and CDR2 is SQIVND in the germline V gene (reference sequence). CDR3 length: 17 amino acids. V lost 5 bases, J lost 8 bases, and 18 bases stayed unmatched. CDR3 bases: TGTGCCAGTAGTCCTCCGGCGGGGGGGGCCCTCCGGCCTACCCAGTACTTC. The encoded protein is CASSPPAGGALRPTQYF.

The table lists this clone with a few counts. The rearrangement uses TRBV5-6 and TRBJ1-2; TRBD1 agrees at 8 bases. Trimming removed 4 bases from V and 7 bases from J; junction bases left unmatched: 6. The CDR3 length is 13 residues. CDR1 and CDR2 (germline): SGHDT, YYEEEE. The CDR3 sequence: CASSSTGTGGYTF. The CDR3 DNA sequence: TGTGCCAGCAGCAGTACAGGGACAGGTGGCTACACCTTC.

The chain joins TRBV4-2 to TRBJ2-7; D remains unclear. V lost 0 bases and J lost 6, with 15 bases in between. The CDR3 sequence is 15 residues long. Germline V lookup: CDR1 LGHNA, CDR2 YNFKEQ. In DNA, the CDR3 is TGTGCCAGCAGCCAAGATTTAAGGAAAGAGGCCGAGCAGTACTTC. This encodes CASSQDLRKEAEQYF.

This chain joins TRBV5-1 and TRBJ2-1, with TRBD2 matching 10 bases. J gave up 5 bases and V 4 bases, and 9 bases lay outside the gene matches. There are 16 residues in the CDR3. Per the germline V gene, CDR1 is SGHRS and CDR2 is YFSETQ. The CDR3 nucleotides are TGCGCCAGCAGCCTCCTGTCTAGCGGGGGTGACAATGAGCAGTTCTTC. It encodes CASSLLSSGGDNEQFF.

J is TRBJ2-5 and V is TRBV28, with 9 bases fitting TRBD2. The closer fit of TRBJ2-7 to the DNA end suggests the J call may be wrong. The CDR3 loop spans 16 amino acids. Germline V gene lookup returns CDR1 MDHEN and CDR2 SYDVKM. DNA of the CDR3: TGTGCCAGCAGTTTATCCGGGACTAGCAATTCCTACGAGCAGTACTTC. This encodes CASSLSGTSNSYEQYF.

The chain uses TRBV7-9 and TRBJ2-3, with 11 bases lining up with TRBD1. Per germline, CDR1 SEHNR and CDR2 FQNEAQ (reference sequence). The CDR3 length is 17 residues. The V gene end was trimmed by 4 bases and the J gene end by 2 bases; junction bases not matched to a gene: 8. CDR3 nucleotide sequence: TGTGCCAGCAGCTATCTCCCAGGACAGGGGGCCACAGATACGCAGTATTTT. It codes for CASSYLPGQGATDTQYF.

The count of this clone is one. The chain recombines TRBV15 with TRBJ1-3; D unclear. The V gene lost 0 bases and the J gene lost 4 bases, with 10 bases spanning the gap. Germline lookup yields CDR1 LNHNV and CDR2 YYDKDF (reference sequence). This CDR3 has 15 amino acids. CDR3 nucleotides: TGTGCCACCAGCAGAGATCCTGGTTACGGAAACACCATATATTTT. It codes for CATSRDPGYGNTIYF.

In nucleotides, the CDR3 is TGTGCCAGCAGCCCATCGACTAGCGGGAAGGCAGATACGCAGTATTTT. This encodes CASSPSTSGKADTQYF. V usage is TRBV9 and J usage is TRBJ2-3; 11 bases agree with TRBD2. CDR3 length equals 16 residues. V was pared by 4 bases and J by 4 bases, with 8 bases of the junction left unmatched. Germline V gives CDR1 SGDLS, CDR2 YYNGEE.

The rearrangement links TRBV5-6 to TRBJ1-2, with TRBD1 as a possible D gene (5 bases). Trimming shortened V by 0 bases and J by 0 bases, and 6 bases separated the two germline ends. CDR3 size: 14 residues. The germline V gene encodes CDR1 SGHDT and CDR2 YYEEEE. This CDR3 is CASSLVTANYGYTF. DNA for the CDR3: TGTGCCAGCAGCTTGGTGACAGCTAACTATGGCTACACCTTC.

This chain uses TRBV12-2 with TRBJ2-5; the D call TRBD2 from the table was never checked on the DNA. TRBV12-2 is noted as a pseudogene. CDR3 length: 14 residues. The DNA of the CDR3 is TGTGCAAGTCGTTCCCGACTTAGACGGGAGACCCAGTACTTC. This codes for CASRSRLRRETQYF.

The V call is TRBV18, the J call TRBJ2-3; D is uncertain. The CDR3 has 15 amino acids. The germline gives CDR1 KGHSH, CDR2 LQKENI. Trimming stripped 3 bases from V and 10 bases from J, with 20 bases between. CDR3 sequence reads: CASSPLPPPNHSQYF. As DNA, the CDR3 is TGTGCCAGCTCACCTCTCCCGCCCCCCAACCACTCGCAGTATTTT. Full variable domain (outside the CDR3, taken from reference TRBV18 and TRBJ2-3): NAGVMQNPRHLVRRRGQEARLRCSPMKGHSHVYWYRQLPEEGLKFMVYLQKENIIDESGMPKERFSAEFPKEGPSILRIQQVVRGDSAAYFCASSPLPPPNHSQYFGPGTRLTVL.

The rearrangement joins TRBV11-2 to TRBJ2-3; 14 bases line up with TRBD2. Germline-derived CDR1 and CDR2 are SGHAT and FQNNGV. Trimming removed 0 bases from V and 11 bases from J; junction bases left unmatched: 10. There are 17 residues in the CDR3. CDR3 in DNA: TGTGCCAGCAGCTTAGATGCCCGACTAGCGGGGGGGCCGGGGCAGTATTTT. Translated: CASSLDARLAGGPGQYF.

The rearrangement joins TRBV6-6 to TRBJ1-1, with TRBD1 matching over 10 bases. This CDR3 has 15 amino acids. Germline CDR1 reads MNHNY; CDR2 reads SVGAGI (reference sequence). The V gene end was trimmed by 4 bases and the J gene end by 4 bases; junction bases not matched to a gene: 6. The DNA of the CDR3 is TGTGCCAGCAGTTTGGACAGGGGGAGATTCACTGAAGCTTTCTTT. This codes for CASSLDRGRFTEAFF.

This chain joins TRBV2 and TRBJ2-7; no clear D. V was pared by 2 bases and J by 0 bases, with 8 bases between. Germline lookup yields CDR1 SNHLY and CDR2 FYNNEI. The CDR3 extends over 14 amino acids. The CDR3 protein is CASSERDNSYEQYF. For the CDR3, the DNA is TGTGCCAGCAGTGAACGCGACAACTCCTACGAGCAGTACTTC. The whole variable domain, filled in from reference TRBV2 and TRBJ2-7, reads EPEVTQTPSHQVTQMGQEVILRCVPISNHLYFYWYRQILGQKVEFLVSFYNNEISEKSEIFDDQFSVERPDGSNFTLKIRSTKLEDSAMYFCASSERDNSYEQYFGPGTRLTVT.

J is TRBJ2-5 and V is TRBV7-9, with 13 positions matching TRBD2. The CDR3 is 16 residues long. Germline lookup yields CDR1 SEHNR and CDR2 FQNEAQ (reference sequence). The V and J ends lost 5 bases and 5 bases, in that order; junction bases with no gene match: 8. The CDR3 sequence is CASSPRTSGGRETQYF. The DNA for the CDR3 is TGTGCCAGCAGCCCCCGGACTAGCGGGGGTAGGGAGACCCAGTACTTC.

The chain joins TRBV11-2 to TRBJ1-2, with TRBD1 as a possible D gene (6 bases). The CDR3 length is 14 residues. Germline CDR1 SGHAT, CDR2 FQNNGV. V lost 1 base and J 4 bases, leaving 10 bases between the germline ends. CDR3 coding DNA: TGTGCCAGCAGCTTAGGGACAGCGACCTATGGCTACACCTTC. Its protein is CASSLGTATYGYTF.

The chain has TRBV18 and TRBJ2-3, with D maybe TRBD2 (5 bases). Germline loops: CDR1 KGHSH, CDR2 LQKENI. The CDR3 consists of 13 residues. V lost 3 bases, J lost 4 bases, and 8 bases lay in between. CDR3 DNA: TGTGCCAGCTCACCGGCCGGGGCAGATACGCAGTATTTT. The encoded protein is CASSPAGADTQYF.

This chain connects TRBV7-9 to TRBJ2-2; 9 positions match TRBD2. Germline assignment: CDR1 SEHNR and CDR2 FQNEAQ (reference sequence). V lost 5 bases and J lost 5; bases outside the gene matches: 9. This CDR3 comprises 16 residues. The CDR3 reads CASSTRAGGGTGELFF. CDR3 bases: TGTGCCAGCAGCACCAGAGCGGGAGGAGGTACCGGGGAGCTGTTTTTT.

This chain uses TRBV7-2 with TRBJ1-2, with unresolved D. V gave up 4 bases and J gave up 4 bases, with 10 bases separating them. Germline CDR1 is SGHTA and CDR2 is FQGNSA. This CDR3 spans 13 amino acids. The CDR3 is CASSSRTAYGYTF. The CDR3 region has the DNA TGTGCCAGCAGCTCCCGGACGGCCTATGGCTACACCTTC.

This clone was seen just once. The chain links TRBV10-3 to TRBJ2-1, with D possibly matching TRBD2 (5 bases). The CDR3 has 14 residues. V was shortened by 2 bases and J by 7 bases, with 12 bases between the two germline ends. Germline CDR1 reads ENHRY; CDR2 reads SYGVKD. CDR3 residues: CAISEHNRGNEQFF. The CDR3 DNA sequence: TGTGCCATCAGTGAGCACAATCGGGGAAATGAGCAGTTCTTC.

The chain links TRBV30 to TRBJ1-5; no clear D. The V end lost 6 bases, the J end lost 2 bases, and 11 bases lay between the germline ends. CDR1 is GTSNPN and CDR2 is SVGIG in the germline V gene (reference sequence). The CDR3 sequence is 13 residues long. CDR3 nucleotide sequence: TGTGCCTGTGGCCCGGAGGGCAATCAGCCCCAGCATTTT. Its protein product is CACGPEGNQPQHF.

This clone occurred a few times. The V call is TRBV19, the J call TRBJ2-6; no definite D call. The V and J ends lost 1 base and 0 bases respectively, with 7 bases between them. This CDR3 spans 16 amino acids. Germline CDR1 and CDR2: LNHDA and SQIVND (reference sequence). The CDR3 coding sequence is TGTGCCAGTAGTATAGCCCGAGGCTCTGGGGCCAACGTCCTGACTTTC. This codes for CASSIARGSGANVLTF.

This clone is medium-sized in the sample. The chain recombines TRBV6-5 with TRBJ2-7; D may be TRBD1 or TRBD2 (6 bases each). The CDR3 is 14 residues long. Germline V gene sequence: CDR1 MNHEY, CDR2 SVGAGI. The V end lost 5 bases, the J end lost 2 bases, and 13 bases lay between the germline ends. For the CDR3, the DNA is TGTGCCAGCAGTGTACAGGGAGGCCCCTACGAGCAGTACTTC. The encoded protein is CASSVQGGPYEQYF.

The chain links TRBV7-3 to TRBJ2-1, with 10 nucleotides matching TRBD2. This CDR3 contains 17 residues. Germline CDR1 reads SGHTA; CDR2 reads FQGTGA. Trimming removed 1 base from V and 0 bases from J; junction bases left unmatched: 3. The CDR3 nucleotides read TGTGCCAGCAGCTTAATGGGACTAGCGTACTCCTACAATGAGCAGTTCTTC. It encodes CASSLMGLAYSYNEQFF. The variable domain in full, completed from reference TRBV7-3 and TRBJ2-1, reads GAGVSQTPSNKVTEKGKYVELRCDPISGHTALYWYRQSLGQGPEFLIYFQGTGAADDSGLPNDRFFAVRPEGSVSTLKIQRTERGDSAVYLCASSLMGLAYSYNEQFFGPGTRLTVL.

The CDR3: CASSLQVFTGELFF. Written as DNA, the CDR3 is TGTGCCAGCAGCCTTCAGGTTTTCACCGGGGAGCTGTTTTTT. The gene calls are TRBV5-4 and TRBJ2-2; unclear D gene. The CDR3 runs 14 residues. Germline V gene data show CDR1 as SGHNT and CDR2 as YYREEE (reference sequence). V shed 4 bases and J shed 4 bases, with 11 bases lying between them.